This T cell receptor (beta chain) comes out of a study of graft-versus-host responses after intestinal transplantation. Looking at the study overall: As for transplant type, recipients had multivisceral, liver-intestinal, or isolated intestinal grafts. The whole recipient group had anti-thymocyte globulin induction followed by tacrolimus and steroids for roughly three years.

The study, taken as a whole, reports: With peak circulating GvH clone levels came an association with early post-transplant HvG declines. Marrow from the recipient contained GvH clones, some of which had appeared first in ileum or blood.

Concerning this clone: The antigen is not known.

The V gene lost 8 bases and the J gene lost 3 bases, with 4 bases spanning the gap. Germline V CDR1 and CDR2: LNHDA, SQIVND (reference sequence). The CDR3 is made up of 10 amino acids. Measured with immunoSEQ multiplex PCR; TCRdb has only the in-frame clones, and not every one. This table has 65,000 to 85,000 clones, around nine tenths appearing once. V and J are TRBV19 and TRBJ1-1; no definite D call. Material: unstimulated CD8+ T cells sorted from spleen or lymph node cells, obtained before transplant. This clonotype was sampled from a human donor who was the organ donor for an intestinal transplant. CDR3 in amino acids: CASRDTEAFF. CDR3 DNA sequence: TGTGCCAGTCGTGACACTGAAGCTTTCTTT.